A single sample gave rise to the 7 T cell receptor beta chains below, sequenced in a study of blood T cell repertoires in COVID-19. Measured with immunoSEQ multiplex PCR; TCRdb has only the in-frame clones, and not every one. The profile covers under 50,000 clones, with about nine tenths appearing a single time and under 20% taken by the ten largest. The sequencing sample was made of peripheral blood. Every receptor here comes from a man in his 70s with active COVID-19.

The chain links TRBV27 to TRBJ1-2; 9 bases map to TRBD1. With 5 bases clipped from V and 2 bases from J, the junction kept 3 bases outside the gene matches. This CDR3 spans 14 amino acids. The germline gives CDR1 MNHEY, CDR2 SMNVEV (reference sequence). The CDR3 DNA follows: TGTGCCAGCAGTCCGGGACAGGGAAACTATGGCTACACCTTC. Protein product: CASSPGQGNYGYTF.

This chain uses TRBV6-5 with TRBJ2-1, with 7 bases identical to TRBD2. The trim removed 4 bases at V and 8 bases at J, leaving 8 bases unmatched. The length of the CDR3 is 14 residues. Germline lookup yields CDR1 MNHEY and CDR2 SVGAGI. CDR3 sequence (DNA): TGTGCCAGCAGTTCCCACGGGAGGCGGTATGAGCAGTTCTTC. As protein: CASSSHGRRYEQFF.

This chain links TRBV19 with TRBJ1-2, with TRBD1 matching 7 bases. The CDR3 sequence is 15 residues long. Losses at the gene ends were 3 bases for V and 0 bases for J; bases not matched to a gene: 4. Looked up from germline, CDR1 is LNHDA and CDR2 is SQIVND (reference sequence). The CDR3 spells CASSIRDRPNYGYTF. The DNA of the CDR3 is TGTGCCAGTAGTATCCGGGACAGACCTAACTATGGCTACACCTTC.

The V call is TRBV19, the J call TRBJ1-6; 7 bases are shared with TRBD1. Unmatched junction bases numbered 10, after V lost 2 bases and J lost 9 bases. This CDR3 contains 16 residues. Germline CDR1 is LNHDA and CDR2 is SQIVND (reference sequence). The CDR3 DNA follows: TGTGCCAGTAGTATACACAGGGGAGTATTCGGTTCACCCCTCCACTTT. Protein product: CASSIHRGVFGSPLHF.

The chain uses TRBV27 and TRBJ2-5, with 10 bases fitting TRBD2. The length of the CDR3 is 13 residues. Looked up from germline, CDR1 is MNHEY and CDR2 is SMNVEV (reference sequence). The junction had 6 bases not matched to a gene; V was cut back by 4 bases and J by 10 bases. CDR3 loop: CASSSLAGMGQYF. The DNA of the CDR3 is TGTGCCAGCAGTTCACTAGCGGGAATGGGCCAGTACTTC.

This sequence joins TRBV28 and TRBJ2-1; no reliable D call. The CDR3 consists of 14 residues. V lost 4 bases to trimming and J lost 5 bases, with 12 bases between them. Germline V CDR1 and CDR2: MDHEN, SYDVKM. CDR3 DNA: TGTGCCAGCAGTTCCCTCCCCAGAAACAATGAGCAGTTCTTC. Translation gives CASSSLPRNNEQFF.

The chain recombines TRBV12-3 or TRBV12-4 with TRBJ1-2; D uncertain. The germline V and J ends were trimmed by 2 bases and 4 bases, with 8 bases remaining between them. This CDR3 region has 13 residues. This CDR3 is CASSLSTVYGYTF. CDR3 DNA: TGTGCCAGCAGTTTAAGCACCGTCTATGGCTACACCTTC.